These 15 T cell receptor beta chains originate from one sample sequenced in a study of CD8 T cells in Susac syndrome. Reverse transcription of roughly 0.5 to 1 ug RNA was carried out with random hexamers. One entry per CDR3 protein, called by TCRdb with MiXCR from the immunoSEQ multiplex PCR reads. The data hold about 200,000 distinct CDR3 sequences, with over 85% observed a single time. Source material: CD4+ T cells from PBMCs. These receptors were obtained from a human donor in good health.

V usage is TRBV6-5 and J usage is TRBJ1-4; D gene uncertain. CDR1 MNHEY and CDR2 SVGAGI come from the germline V gene. This CDR3 is built from 15 residues. The ends were cut back, 5 bases at V and 0 bases at J, with 10 bases in the middle. The CDR3 spells CASSLYRSTNEKLFF. The CDR3 DNA is TGTGCCAGCAGTCTATACAGATCAACTAATGAAAAACTGTTTTTT.

This clonotype has only one observation. The CDR3 sequence is CASSFPGRRNTEAFF. CDR3 DNA sequence: TGTGCCAGCAGTTTCCCTGGACGAAGGAACACTGAAGCTTTCTTT. The chain is built from TRBV12-3 or TRBV12-4 and TRBJ1-1; D is unclear. Trimming left V 3 bases short and J 1 base short, with 12 bases between. The CDR3 is 15 amino acids.

The rearrangement joins TRBV30 to TRBJ2-1; D might be TRBD2 (6 bases). The CDR3 consists of 11 residues. V was pared by 3 bases and J by 10 bases, with 10 bases between. Looked up from germline, CDR1 is GTSNPN and CDR2 is SVGIG (reference sequence). CDR3 coding DNA: TGTGCCTGGAGAAGACTAGAGGAGCAGTTCTTC. It translates to CAWRRLEEQFF.

The chain carries TRBV6-5 and TRBJ1-1; D call uncertain. The CDR3 runs to 16 residues. The V and J ends lost 0 bases and 1 base respectively, with 12 bases between them. The germline gives CDR1 MNHEY, CDR2 SVGAGI. Here the CDR3 reads CASSYSSRPGNTEAFF. The CDR3, as DNA: TGTGCCAGCAGTTACTCGAGCAGGCCAGGGAACACTGAAGCTTTCTTT.

This clonotype was picked up one time. The rearrangement uses TRBV5-1 and TRBJ2-2, with D possibly being TRBD1 (5 bases). V shed 4 bases and J shed 6 bases, with 13 bases lying between them. The length of the CDR3 is 14 residues. CDR1 is SGHRS, CDR2 YFSETQ, per germline. The CDR3 sequence: CASSAKQVSGELFF. CDR3 nucleotide sequence: TGCGCCAGCAGCGCTAAACAGGTCTCCGGGGAGCTGTTTTTT.

The chain employs TRBV6-1 and TRBJ1-4; TRBD1 is a possible D gene (6 bases). This CDR3 spans 16 amino acids. The V gene's germline CDR1 is MNHNS and CDR2 SASEGT. With 10 bases removed from V and 14 bases from J, the gap between germline ends came to 32 bases. For the CDR3, the DNA is TGTGCCACCAGCATAGAACAGGGCGTTATATCATCGGGCCTGTTTTTT. It codes for CATSIEQGVISSGLFF.

The rearrangement links TRBV5-1 to TRBJ2-6; TRBD2 might be the D (5 bases). Germline lookup yields CDR1 SGHRS and CDR2 YFSETQ. The CDR3 consists of 16 residues. Trimming shortened V by 2 bases and J by 0 bases, and 9 bases separated the two germline ends. CDR3 protein: CASSFRRPSGANVLTF. CDR3 nucleotides: TGCGCCAGCAGCTTCAGGAGGCCCTCTGGGGCCAACGTCCTGACTTTC.

The chain links TRBV20-1 to TRBJ2-5; 8 bases are shared with TRBD2. Germline V gene sequence: CDR1 DFQATT, CDR2 SNEGSKA (reference sequence). CDR3 length: 15 residues. The junction had 8 bases not matched to a gene; V was cut back by 2 bases and J by 3 bases. CDR3 region: CSARSGLAFEETQYF. The CDR3 DNA reads TGCAGTGCTAGATCCGGACTAGCTTTCGAAGAGACCCAGTACTTC.

CDR3 residues: CASSRLAGGPRNIQYF. The DNA for the CDR3 is TGTGCCAGCAGTCGGCTAGCGGGGGGGCCTAGAAACATTCAGTACTTC. V is TRBV6-1 and J is TRBJ2-4; 12 positions agree with TRBD2. The V gene's germline CDR1 is MNHNS and CDR2 SASEGT. The trim removed 5 bases at V and 6 bases at J, leaving 8 bases unmatched. CDR3 length: 16 amino acids.

This CDR3 is CSARDFSRSAYNEQFF. CDR3 sequence (DNA): TGCAGTGCTAGAGATTTCTCGCGTTCCGCCTACAATGAGCAGTTCTTC. The rearrangement uses TRBV20-1 and TRBJ2-1; D is unresolved. Trimming pared 0 bases from V and 2 bases from J, leaving 14 bases between. The CDR3 loop spans 16 amino acids. Germline CDR1 is DFQATT and CDR2 is SNEGSKA (reference sequence).

This chain uses TRBV19 with TRBJ1-4, with D uncertain. Germline V gene data show CDR1 as LNHDA and CDR2 as SQIVND (reference sequence). This CDR3 contains 15 residues. V was trimmed by 4 bases and J by 0 bases, leaving 9 bases between them. The CDR3 region has the DNA TGTGCCAGTAGTACCCGGGCAGCAACTAATGAAAAACTGTTTTTT. It yields the protein CASSTRAATNEKLFF.

The chain has TRBV20-1 and TRBJ2-7, with 9 bases matching TRBD2. With V trimmed by 4 bases and J by 1 base, 5 bases remained unmatched. The CDR3 runs to 14 residues. The germline V gene has CDR1 DFQATT and CDR2 SNEGSKA (reference sequence). CDR3 bases: TGCAGTGCTACCAGGACTAGCGTGTCCTACGAGCAGTACTTC. Translation gives CSATRTSVSYEQYF.

The count of this clonotype is one. The V call is TRBV20-1, the J call TRBJ2-7; 7 bases map to TRBD1. This CDR3 is 15 amino acids long. The V gene's germline CDR1 is DFQATT and CDR2 SNEGSKA (reference sequence). J was trimmed by 4 bases and V by 4 bases; bases with no gene match: 13. The CDR3 sequence is CSAISSRGSEYEQYF. The CDR3 DNA sequence: TGCAGTGCTATTTCTTCCAGGGGGAGTGAGTACGAGCAGTACTTC.

The CDR3 DNA is TGTGCCAGCAGTTTAGCCGGAAACTATGGCTACACCTTC. It encodes CASSLAGNYGYTF. The chain couples TRBV12-3 or TRBV12-4 to TRBJ1-2, with no clear D. V shed 0 bases and J shed 2 bases, with 4 bases lying between them. The CDR3 has 13 residues.

The V gene is TRBV12-3 or TRBV12-4, the J gene TRBJ2-3; the D is unclear. The CDR3 covers 11 residues. V dropped 3 bases and J dropped 7 bases, with 5 bases sitting between them. As DNA, the CDR3 is TGTGCCAGCAGTTTTAAAAATACGCAGTATTTT. Translating gives CASSFKNTQYF.